This T cell receptor (beta chain) stems from a study of T cell repertoires in cytomegalovirus infection. Overall study findings and caveats: The cumulative frequency of public TCR beta families identified carriers of CMV plus the relevant HLA. HLA-C-restricted CMV clonotypes gave the most frequent clonotype in two of eight donors.

The CDR3 has 15 amino acids. Germline V gene sequence: CDR1 SGHRS, CDR2 YFSETQ. V lost 4 bases and J lost 7; bases outside the gene matches: 12. TCRdb re-derived calls from the reads in MiXCR, one entry per CDR3 protein. The sample carries approximately 500,000 distinct CDR3 sequences, around 11% recorded once. This clonotype was counted only a few times. Its specificity is unknown. This chain connects TRBV5-1 to TRBJ2-7, with 9 bases identical to TRBD1. Sequenced input: PBMCs. This TCR came from a human donor in good health (CMV status not recorded). Some clones in this sample may be carry-over from other donors' samples. CDR3 protein: CASSLASGTGPEQYF. The CDR3 region has the DNA TGCGCCAGCAGCCTGGCCTCCGGGACAGGGCCTGAGCAGTACTTC.